What follows is one T cell receptor (beta chain) and its context. Only a few counts were recorded for this clonotype. Its cognate antigen has yet to be identified. Base qualities are not recorded, but no much larger clone differs from it by a single base. The data were obtained in a study of human T cells and chemical hapten exposure (dated by TCRdb to the early 2020s). Regarding the study in general: For sensitization, 2% DPC in acetone was applied to a 2 cm by 2 cm area of upper inner arm skin. Throughout the study period of roughly 24 weeks, patients also received therapeutic DPC doses to the scalp every week. Patch tests used Finn chambers with 0.01% DPC on the upper back, scored after 6 days by International Contact Dermatitis Research Group standards. Alopecia areata with under or over 50% scalp involvement, alopecia totalis and alopecia universalis were represented in the patient cohort, which was mostly female. Libraries were combined into a pool for sequencing, and differences in TCR yield between samples came mainly from small differences in library volumes within the pool. In alopecia patients, the study followed how the peripheral blood TCR repertoire changed in vivo over primary and secondary sensitization to diphenylcyclopropenone (DPC), a hapten. Blood samples were taken from patients before sensitization (week 0) and then at 2, 6 and about 24 weeks after DPC sensitization. About 29 alopecia patients gave blood for TCR sequencing at one to four time points (pre-sensitization, 2, 6 and 24 weeks).

For CDR1 and CDR2, the germline V gene (reference sequence) lists SEHNR and FQNEAQ. Measured from the cysteine to the phenylalanine, the CDR3 is 15 residues long. Solely the CDR3 DNA is kept, with 45 bases framed from the first base. V and J are truncated by 5 bases and 4 bases respectively, leaving an intervening sequence of 17 bases. What the work shows at the level of the full study, not this receptor alone: Patch test score was positively correlated with the number of PT1 expanded TCRs, with significance at thresholds 8, 16 and 32 but not at 4. Repeated subsampling changed both the strength of the expansion versus patch-test correlation and the threshold at which the correlation became significant. No change with DPC sensitization was found in the number of TCRs above 1 in 1000 frequency, and no evidence of global repertoire structure alterations was found. Significantly more large CDR3 similarity clusters were formed by expanded TCRs than by pre-sensitization or healthy control sets, consistent with antigen-driven responses. Alopecia, a presumed autoimmune disease, was present in all patients, so the immune response of the patients might differ from that of healthy individuals.

The library was obtained by RACE. TCRdb lists the instrument as NextSeq 500. During library preparation, unique molecular identifiers were attached to individual cDNA molecules so that TCRs could be counted quantitatively and reproducibly. For every blood RNA sample, sequencing covered both the TCR alpha and TCR beta chains. The authors' analysis ran thus. Samples had a median of around 92,000 TCRs, with a range from about 23,224 to 700,000. V, J and CDR3 annotation of the TCR reads was carried out using the Decombinator software suite. For PS versus PT1 abundance plots, all samples were subsampled to the same number of TCRs (28,000). TCRs were defined as expanded if absent before sensitization and observed at least eight times at the 2-week time point. TCRdb reran the public reads through fastp at Q25 and MiXCR, keeping productive beta chains. Rows are unified per CDR3 protein, each entry keeping the most common DNA and genes. These V and J calls rely on TCRdb rather than the paper's analysis. The sample yields 250,000 or so distinct CDR3 sequences; roughly 8.9% were counted once. The ten largest clones capture under 2.5% of the sample.

In the paper's terms, the time point label means: pre-sensitization, week 0. The treatment or condition label, as the study defines it: therapeutic diphenylcyclopropenone sensitization with weekly scalp DPC. Blood at each patch-test visit was drawn before the patch test was applied. Eligible patients were aged 18 to 70, diagnosed with alopecia, deemed suitable for DPC therapy, and excluded if pregnant. Unfractionated whole blood was collected in Tempus Blood RNA tubes, and total RNA was extracted from that blood. This sequence uses TRBV7-9 and TRBJ2-5; a tentative D call is TRBD1 (7 bases match). The origin of this receptor is a woman aged 35 to 49 with alopecia areata. Some clones in this sample may be carry-over from other donors' samples. Sequenced material: whole blood, taken in connection with sensitization to the hapten diphenylcyclopropenone (DPC). The nucleotide sequence is TGTGCCAGCAGCCTAACCCCAGGGGGAGGAGAGACCCAGTACTTC. This is translated as CASSLTPGGGETQYF. Outside the CDR3, residues come from the reference TRBV7-9 and TRBJ2-5 proteins, so the full variable domain is: DTGVSQNPRHKITKRGQNVTFRCDPISEHNRLYWYRQTLGQGPEFLTYFQNEAQLEKSRLLSDRFSAERPKGSFSTLEIQRTEQGDSAMYLCASSLTPGGGETQYFGPGTRLLVL.